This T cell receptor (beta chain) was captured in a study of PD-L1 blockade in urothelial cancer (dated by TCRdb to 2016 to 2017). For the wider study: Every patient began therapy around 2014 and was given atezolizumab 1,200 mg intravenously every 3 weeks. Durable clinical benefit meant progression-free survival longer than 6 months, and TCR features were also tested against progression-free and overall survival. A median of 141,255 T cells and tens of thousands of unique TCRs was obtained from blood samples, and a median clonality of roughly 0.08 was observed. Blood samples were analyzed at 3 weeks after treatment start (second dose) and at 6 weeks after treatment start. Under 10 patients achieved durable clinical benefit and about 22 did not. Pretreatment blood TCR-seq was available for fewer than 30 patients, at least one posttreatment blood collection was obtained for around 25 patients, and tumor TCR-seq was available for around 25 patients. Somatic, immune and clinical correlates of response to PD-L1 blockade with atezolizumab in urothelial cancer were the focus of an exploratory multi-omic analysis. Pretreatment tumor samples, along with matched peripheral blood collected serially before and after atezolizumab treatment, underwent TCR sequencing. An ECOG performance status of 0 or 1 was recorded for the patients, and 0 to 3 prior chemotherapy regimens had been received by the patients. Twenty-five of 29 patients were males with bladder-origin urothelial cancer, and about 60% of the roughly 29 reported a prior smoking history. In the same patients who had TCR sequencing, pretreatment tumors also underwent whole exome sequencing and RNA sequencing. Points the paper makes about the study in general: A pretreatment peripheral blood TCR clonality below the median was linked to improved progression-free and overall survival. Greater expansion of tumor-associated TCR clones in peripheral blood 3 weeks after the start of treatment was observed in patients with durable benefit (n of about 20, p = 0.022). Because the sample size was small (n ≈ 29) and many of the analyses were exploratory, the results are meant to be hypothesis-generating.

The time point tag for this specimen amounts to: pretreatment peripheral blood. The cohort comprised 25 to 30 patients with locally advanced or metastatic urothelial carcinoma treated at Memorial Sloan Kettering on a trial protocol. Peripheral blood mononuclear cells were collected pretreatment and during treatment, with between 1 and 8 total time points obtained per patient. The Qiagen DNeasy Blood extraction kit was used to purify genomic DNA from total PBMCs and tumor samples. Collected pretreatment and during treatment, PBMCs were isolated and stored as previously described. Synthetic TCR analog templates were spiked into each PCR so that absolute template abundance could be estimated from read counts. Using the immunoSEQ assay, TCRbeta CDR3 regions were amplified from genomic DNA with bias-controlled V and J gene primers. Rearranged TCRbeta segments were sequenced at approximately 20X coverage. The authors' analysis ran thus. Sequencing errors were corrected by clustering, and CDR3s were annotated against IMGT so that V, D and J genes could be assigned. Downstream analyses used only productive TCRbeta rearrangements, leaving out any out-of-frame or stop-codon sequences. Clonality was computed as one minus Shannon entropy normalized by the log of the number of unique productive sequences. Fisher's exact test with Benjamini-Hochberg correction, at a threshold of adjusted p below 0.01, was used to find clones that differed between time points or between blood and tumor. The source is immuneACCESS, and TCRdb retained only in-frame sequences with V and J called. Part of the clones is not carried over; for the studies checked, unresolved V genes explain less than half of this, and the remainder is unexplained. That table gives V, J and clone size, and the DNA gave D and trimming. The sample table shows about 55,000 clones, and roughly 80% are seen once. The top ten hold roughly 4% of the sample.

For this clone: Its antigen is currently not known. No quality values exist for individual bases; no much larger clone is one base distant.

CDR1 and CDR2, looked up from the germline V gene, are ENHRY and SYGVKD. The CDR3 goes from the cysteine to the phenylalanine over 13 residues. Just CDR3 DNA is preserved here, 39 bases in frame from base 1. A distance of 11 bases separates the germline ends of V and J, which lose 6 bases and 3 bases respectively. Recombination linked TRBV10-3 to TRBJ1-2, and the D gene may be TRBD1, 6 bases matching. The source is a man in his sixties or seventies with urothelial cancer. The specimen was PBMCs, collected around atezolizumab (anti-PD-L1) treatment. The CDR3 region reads CAIRDSYDYGYTF. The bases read TGTGCCATCAGGGACAGCTATGACTATGGCTACACCTTC.